This is a list of T cell receptor beta chains from one sample in a study of T cell responses to AZD1222 COVID-19 vaccine. The table came from immunoSEQ multiplex PCR; TCRdb's copy has only in-frame clones and leaves some out. The top ten clones hold around 1.3% of a sample with approximately 140,000 clones, roughly 94% of them seen once. Sequences were derived from peripheral blood, sampled on day 0 of AZD1222 vaccination. These receptors originate from an adult in good health. The CDR3 runs from the conserved cysteine through the conserved F or W. A D gene is named only where the DNA matches it firmly. Size is omitted from some rows. Given values are once, few, many or a class for expanded clones.

j_gene,d_gene,len,abundance,v_gene,CDR3aa
TRBJ2-1,TRBD2,16,-,TRBV7-2,CASSSIAGGYYNEQFF
TRBJ2-5,-,14,-,TRBV2,CASSSTSPLETQYF
TRBJ1-2,-,16,-,TRBV27,CASTSTSAKANYGYTF
TRBJ2-1,-,14,-,TRBV19,CASTSGTPYNEQFF
TRBJ1-1,-,13,-,TRBV18,CASSPPVWTEAFF
TRBJ2-3,TRBD2,16,few,TRBV6-1,CASSEAGGGSTDTQYF
TRBJ1-2,-,15,-,TRBV7-2,CASSLVGGKEYGYTF
TRBJ2-4,-,14,-,TRBV30,CALGSELAKNIQYF
TRBJ2-2,TRBD2,15,once,TRBV7-2,CASSLSSGGVGELFF
TRBJ1-4,-,15,-,TRBV7-9,CASSPTGSGSEKLFF
TRBJ1-2,-,13,-,TRBV5-1,CASTPASNYGYTF
TRBJ2-3,-,12,once,TRBV10-3,CATFRGTDTQYF
TRBJ2-1,-,18,-,TRBV7-6,CASSITGTGHSSYNEQFF
TRBJ2-5,-,15,-,TRBV6-5,CASSYPPQTGGAQYF
TRBJ2-1,TRBD2,15,-,TRBV3-1/TRBV3-2,CASSLGLAGGNEQFF
TRBJ1-1,-,17,once,TRBV4-1,CASSQDGGRGMGTEAFF
TRBJ2-1,TRBD2,17,-,TRBV5-6,CASSRTSGRPLYNEQFF
TRBJ2-5,-,13,-,TRBV10-3,CAIQRPGQETQYF
TRBJ1-1,-,13,-,TRBV18,CASSPLGPTEAFF
TRBJ1-2,-,15,-,TRBV5-6,CAQRTWTEIHYGYTF
TRBJ1-5,TRBD1,13,-,TRBV2,CASSGTGEQPQHF
TRBJ1-2,-,10,-,TRBV6-5,CASRESGYTF
TRBJ1-2,-,13,-,TRBV5-1,CASSFSVTYGYTF
TRBJ2-3,TRBD2,16,-,TRBV10-3,CAIRPGLANVTDTQYF
TRBJ2-3,-,12,-,TRBV9,CASSVYTDTQYF
TRBJ1-6,-,21,-,TRBV14,CASSQAEVGGWRDQYNSPLHF
TRBJ2-3,-,15,-,TRBV6-2/TRBV6-3,CASSYSDSITDTQYF
TRBJ1-5,-,16,-,TRBV21-1,CARPPGQVSCNQPQHF
TRBJ1-2,-,14,-,TRBV5-1,CASSSPGEVYGYTF
TRBJ2-5,-,16,-,TRBV18,CASSPPGPLKGETQYF
TRBJ2-3,TRBD2,16,-,TRBV19,CASSIGGGGSTDTQYF
TRBJ2-1,-,13,-,TRBV12-5,CASGSLIKSEQFF
TRBJ1-4,-,15,few,TRBV5-1,CASSLWGDSNEKLFF
TRBJ2-2,TRBD2,12,-,TRBV6-5,CASTRGAGELFF
TRBJ1-5,TRBD1,14,-,TRBV30,CAWGTGIGNQPQHF
TRBJ2-3,-,15,-,TRBV9,CASSTRGGTADTQYF
TRBJ2-3,-,13,once,TRBV4-3,CASSQAAADTQYF
TRBJ1-5,-,13,-,TRBV12-3/TRBV12-4,CASSANSNQPQHF
TRBJ2-5,-,12,-,TRBV19,CASSQDQETQYF
TRBJ2-1,TRBD2,19,-,TRBV7-9,CASSLSGTSGSYKRDEQFF
TRBJ1-5,-,16,-,TRBV6-2/TRBV6-3,CASSTPGKNGNQPQHF
TRBJ2-6,-,15,-,TRBV27,CASSLQEPGANVLTF
TRBJ1-1,-,12,-,TRBV6-5,CASSRLGTEAFF
TRBJ2-5,-,13,-,TRBV2,CASSAPFQETQYF
TRBJ1-5,-,13,-,TRBV27,CASSLMAGGPQHF
TRBJ1-5,-,15,-,TRBV12-5,CASGLGTQLNQPQHF
TRBJ1-2,-,13,-,TRBV6-2/TRBV6-3,CASSWTVAYGYTF